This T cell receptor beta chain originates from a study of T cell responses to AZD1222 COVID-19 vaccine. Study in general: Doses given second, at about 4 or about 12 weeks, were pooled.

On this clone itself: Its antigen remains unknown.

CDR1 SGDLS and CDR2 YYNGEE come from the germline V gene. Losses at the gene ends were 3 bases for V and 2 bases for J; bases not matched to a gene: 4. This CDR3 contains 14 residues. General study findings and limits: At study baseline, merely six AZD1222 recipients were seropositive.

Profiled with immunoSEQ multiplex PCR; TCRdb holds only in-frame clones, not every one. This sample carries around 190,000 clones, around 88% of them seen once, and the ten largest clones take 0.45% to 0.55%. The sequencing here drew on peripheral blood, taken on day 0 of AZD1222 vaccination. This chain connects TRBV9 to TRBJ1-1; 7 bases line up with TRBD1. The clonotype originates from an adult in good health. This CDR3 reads CASSANRGNTEAFF. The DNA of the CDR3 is TGTGCCAGCAGCGCTAACAGGGGAAACACTGAAGCTTTCTTT.